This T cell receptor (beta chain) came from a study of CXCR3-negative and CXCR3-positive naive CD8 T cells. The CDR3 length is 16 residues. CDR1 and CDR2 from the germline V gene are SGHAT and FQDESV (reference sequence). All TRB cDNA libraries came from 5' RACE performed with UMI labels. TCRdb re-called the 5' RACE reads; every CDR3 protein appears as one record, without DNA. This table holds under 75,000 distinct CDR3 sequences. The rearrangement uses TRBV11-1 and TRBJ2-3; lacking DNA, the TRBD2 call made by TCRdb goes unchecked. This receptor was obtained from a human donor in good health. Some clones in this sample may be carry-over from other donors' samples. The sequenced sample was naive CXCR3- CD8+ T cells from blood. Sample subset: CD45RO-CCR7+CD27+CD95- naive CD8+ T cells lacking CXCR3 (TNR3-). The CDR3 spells CASSLGGRTNTDTQYF.